This T cell receptor (beta chain) was profiled in a study of HIV-infected patients and healthy controls. cDNA was made from around 0.45 ug RNA using alpha and beta constant primers. Using multiplexing indices, alpha and beta chain libraries were generated apart by chain-specific third strand synthesis. TCRdb processed the 5' RACE reads anew with MiXCR; each CDR3 protein has one entry. This repertoire shows some 9,600 distinct CDR3 sequences, roughly 7% found once; its top ten account for under 40%. Whole blood was used without fractionation, so all unsorted peripheral T cells were included. There are many counts of this clonotype. Sequences were derived from blood, sampled before antiretroviral therapy. The TCR sequence derives from an adult with HIV infection.

CDR3 in DNA: TGTGCCAGCTCACCTCCTAGCGGGGGGGCCGCGAATGAGCAGTTCTTC. Translated: CASSPPSGGAANEQFF. The chain uses TRBV18 and TRBJ2-1; 12 positions match TRBD2. From germline, CDR1 is KGHSH and CDR2 LQKENI. This CDR3 comprises 16 residues. V dropped 3 bases and J dropped 7; count of bases not matched to a gene: 7.